This T cell receptor beta chain is from a study of regulatory T cells in long-lasting Graves disease. The TCR beta library used iRepertoire HTBI primers with Arm-PCR amplification of CDR3. TCRdb fed the multiplex PCR reads into MiXCR, producing one record per CDR3 protein. This table holds some 370,000 distinct CDR3 sequences, roughly 12% found once. The CDR3 sequence is 12 residues long. Looked up from germline, CDR1 is SEHNR and CDR2 is FQNEAQ (reference sequence). The J segment lost 6 bases and the V segment lost 4 bases, leaving 3 bases of the junction unmatched. Stated time point: newly diagnosed GD, antithyroid drugs for less than 3 months. The TCR library used RNA extracted from PBMCs. This clonotype has at least ten counts. The same data also contributed to another study, on T cells in Graves' hyperthyroidism and ophthalmopathy.

The chain couples TRBV7-9 to TRBJ2-7; 7 bases are shared with TRBD1. This clonotype was obtained from a woman under 30 with Graves disease. Sequences were derived from peripheral blood mononuclear cells (PBMCs), sampled at new diagnosis, from a patient treated with antithyroid drugs. The DNA of the CDR3 is TGTGCCAGCAGCTCTACAGGGGTCGAGCAGTACTTC. This translates into CASSSTGVEQYF.